The next 32 T cell receptor beta chains were all read from a single sample in a study of blood T cells in healthy people across ages (dated by TCRdb to about 2015). Receptors were amplified or captured by 5' RACE. For sequencing, an Illumina HiSeq 2500 was employed. A second 7 to 11 cycle PCR used a sample-barcoded 5' primer and a J-beta primer mix. The public reads were reanalyzed by TCRdb: fastp trimming at Q25, MiXCR alignment, in-frame beta chains only. One record per CDR3 amino acid sequence lists the most common genes and DNA. For this sample there are around 1.5 million distinct CDR3 sequences; roughly 40% appear just once. The top ten clonotypes cover 7.9% of the sample. Sequencing input: blood. The receptors stem from a woman aged 18-35 years in good health.

The J gene is TRBJ2-1, the V gene TRBV12-3 or TRBV12-4; D ambiguous. The CDR3 spans 13 residues. Trimming took 5 bases from V and 8 from J, leaving 13 bases between them. In DNA, the CDR3 is TGTGCCAGCAGTCCGGGTTTGGTGGATGAGCAGTTCTTC. Protein product: CASSPGLVDEQFF.

This clonotype occurred a few times. The junction and the germline gene differ at one end; a read error may be behind it. The chain recombines TRBV7-7 with TRBJ2-3, with TRBD2 as a possible D gene (5 bases). The CDR3 runs 13 residues. The V gene's germline CDR1 is SSHAT and CDR2 FNYEAQ (reference sequence). In nucleotides, the CDR3 is TGTGCTAGCAGCCCGCATCCGGGGGATACGCAGTATTTT. It encodes CASSPHPGDTQYF.

The chain recombines TRBV12-3 or TRBV12-4 with TRBJ2-3, with 7 bases lining up with TRBD1. The CDR3 runs 17 residues. The V and J ends lost 1 base and 5 bases, in that order; junction bases with no gene match: 12. Here the CDR3 reads CASSLDGDRGSLDTQYF. The CDR3 region has the DNA TGTGCCAGCAGTTTAGACGGGGACAGAGGGTCTCTAGATACGCAGTATTTT.

In this sample, this clonotype turned up a few times. The chain has TRBV20-1 and TRBJ2-7, with 11 bases identical to TRBD1. This CDR3 is 14 amino acids long. Losses at the gene ends were 6 bases for V and 3 bases for J; bases not matched to a gene: 7. Germline-derived CDR1 and CDR2 are DFQATT and SNEGSKA (reference sequence). The CDR3 DNA follows: TGCAGTGCCCCCGGACAGGGGGCCTTCTACGAGCAGTACTTC. This translates into CSAPGQGAFYEQYF.

The gene calls are TRBV5-1 and TRBJ2-1; 9 bases fit TRBD1. Looked up from germline, CDR1 is SGHRS and CDR2 is YFSETQ. This CDR3 region has 17 residues. The junction had 9 bases not matched to a gene; V was cut back by 3 bases and J by 2 bases. The CDR3 bases are TGCGCCAGCAGCTCTCCCCCCGGGACAGGGACCTACAATGAGCAGTTCTTC. The encoded protein is CASSSPPGTGTYNEQFF. Complete variable domain (other parts from reference TRBV5-1 and TRBJ2-1): KAGVTQTPRYLIKTRGQQVTLSCSPISGHRSVSWYQQTPGQGLQFLFEYFSETQRNKGNFPGRFSGRQFSNSRSEMNVSTLELGDSALYLCASSSPPGTGTYNEQFFGPGTRLTVL.

The chain couples TRBV6-5 to TRBJ1-2, with D possibly being TRBD1 (5 bases). This CDR3 has 13 residues. CDR1 is MNHEY, CDR2 SVGAGI, per germline. The ends were cut back, 6 bases at V and 3 bases at J, with 11 bases in the middle. The CDR3 loop is CASRSGPYYGYTF. In nucleotides, the CDR3 is TGTGCCAGCAGATCGGGACCGTACTATGGCTACACCTTC.

This clonotype was found a few times. The V gene is TRBV7-2, the J gene TRBJ2-4; a weak D match, TRBD2 (6 bases). CDR3 length equals 16 residues. Germline assignment: CDR1 SGHTA and CDR2 FQGNSA. Trimming left V 5 bases short and J 1 base short, with 15 bases between. The CDR3: CASSTGRLEAKNIQYF. In DNA form, the CDR3 reads TGTGCCAGCAGCACCGGACGACTAGAGGCCAAAAACATTCAGTACTTC.

The chain combines TRBV20-1 with TRBJ2-3; the match to TRBD2 covers 9 bases. Germline V gene sequence: CDR1 DFQATT, CDR2 SNEGSKA (reference sequence). This CDR3 comprises 15 residues. V lost 4 bases and J lost 5; bases outside the gene matches: 10. The CDR3 reads CSATGSAGGLDTQYF. The DNA of the CDR3 is TGCAGTGCTACCGGTAGCGCGGGAGGGTTAGATACGCAGTATTTT.

This chain links TRBV5-1 with TRBJ2-5; no definite D call. Looked up from germline, CDR1 is SGHRS and CDR2 is YFSETQ. Trimming took off 5 bases at V and 2 bases at J, with 13 bases between the two ends. CDR3 size: 14 residues. This CDR3 is CASRTPMGQETQYF. CDR3 sequence (DNA): TGCGCCAGCAGGACCCCCATGGGTCAAGAGACCCAGTACTTC.

The chain couples TRBV7-9 to TRBJ2-5, with a weak D call TRBD1 (6 bases). V gave up 3 bases and J gave up 3 bases, with 14 bases separating them. The CDR3 consists of 15 residues. Germline V lookup: CDR1 SEHNR, CDR2 FQNEAQ (reference sequence). The CDR3 DNA reads TGTGCCAGCAGCTTGGGGGCGACCCCAAAAGAGACCCAGTACTTC. It codes for CASSLGATPKETQYF.

This clonotype has ten or more counts. V usage is TRBV10-3 and J usage is TRBJ1-5; the D gene is possibly TRBD1 (6 bases). The CDR3 has 14 amino acids. Trimming removed 4 bases at V and 1 base at J, with 8 bases between. Germline-derived CDR1 and CDR2 are ENHRY and SYGVKD. CDR3 sequence (DNA): TGTGCCATCAGTGCAGGGGACAGCAATCAGCCCCAGCATTTT. This gives the protein CAISAGDSNQPQHF.

The gene calls are TRBV20-1 and TRBJ1-5; D possibly corresponds to TRBD1 (5 bases). From germline, CDR1 is DFQATT and CDR2 SNEGSKA (reference sequence). Trimming took 4 bases from V and 4 from J, leaving 11 bases between them. CDR3 length equals 13 residues. The CDR3, as DNA: TGCAGTGCTACCAGGGAGGTTAATCAGCCCCAGCATTTT. Amino acid sequence: CSATREVNQPQHF.

This clonotype was recorded only once. This could be a read error, since a much larger clone is one nucleotide away. The chain employs TRBV10-3 and TRBJ2-5, with 12 bases fitting TRBD2. Germline assignment: CDR1 ENHRY and CDR2 SYGVKD. Trimming removed 5 bases from V and 11 bases from J; junction bases left unmatched: 12. The CDR3 has 15 residues. As DNA, the CDR3 is TGTGCCATCAGTCCCACTAGCGGGGGGTTCAATGAGCAGTACTTC. Protein product: CAISPTSGGFNEQYF.

In its sample, this clonotype was seen many times. The rearrangement links TRBV3-1 to TRBJ2-5; TRBD1 matches at 10 bases. The CDR3 covers 14 residues. Looked up from germline, CDR1 is LGHDT and CDR2 is YNNKEL (reference sequence). Losses at the gene ends were 4 bases for V and 5 bases for J; bases not matched to a gene: 4. The DNA of the CDR3 is TGTGCCAGCAGCCGGACAGGGGGAGATGAGACCCAGTACTTC. This sequence encodes CASSRTGGDETQYF.

V and J are TRBV12-3 or TRBV12-4 and TRBJ2-5; perhaps TRBD1 as D (6 bases). The J call may be faulty, since TRBJ2-7 better matches the DNA end. CDR3 size: 14 residues. CDR3 nucleotides: TGTGCCAGCAGTGTACAGGGCCCCGTCGACGAGCAGTACTTC. Its translation: CASSVQGPVDEQYF.

The J gene is TRBJ2-1, the V gene TRBV7-2; 9 bases line up with TRBD2. V trimming: 5 bases; J trimming: 9 bases; junction bases outside the gene matches: 8. CDR1 is SGHTA and CDR2 is FQGNSA in the germline V gene. The CDR3 contains 14 residues. This chain's CDR3 is CASSLTGTSTEQFF. CDR3 nucleotides: TGTGCCAGCAGCCTGACCGGGACTAGCACTGAGCAGTTCTTC. Complete variable domain (other parts from reference TRBV7-2 and TRBJ2-1): GAGVSQSPSNKVTEKGKDVELRCDPISGHTALYWYRQSLGQGLEFLIYFQGNSAPDKSGLPSDRFSAERTGGSVSTLTIQRTQQEDSAVYLCASSLTGTSTEQFFGPGTRLTVL.

CDR3 region: CASSPWTSGTSYNEQFF. CDR3 sequence (DNA): TGTGCCAGCAGCCCTTGGACTAGCGGGACCTCCTACAATGAGCAGTTCTTC. This chain connects TRBV9 to TRBJ2-1, with 12 bases matching TRBD2. V trimming: 4 bases; J trimming: 0 bases; junction bases outside the gene matches: 5. Germline V gene data show CDR1 as SGDLS and CDR2 as YYNGEE. The CDR3 covers 17 residues.

The CDR3, as DNA: TGTGCCAGCGCTGACAGGAGGAACCAGCCCCAGCATTTT. Its protein is CASADRRNQPQHF. V gene TRBV2 combines with J gene TRBJ1-5; TRBD1 might be the D (6 bases). CDR1 and CDR2 from the germline V gene are SNHLY and FYNNEI. This CDR3 has 13 amino acids. V was pared by 8 bases and J by 7 bases, with 15 bases between.

The chain joins TRBV11-2 to TRBJ2-7; possible D gene TRBD1, 8 bases. Trimming left V 5 bases short and J 1 base short, with 27 bases between. CDR1 SGHAT and CDR2 FQNNGV come from the germline V gene. This CDR3 has 19 amino acids. The CDR3 region has the DNA TGTGCCAGCAGCCTACAGGGGGGGTATACAGGCACGAAATCCTACGAGCAGTACTTC. It encodes CASSLQGGYTGTKSYEQYF.

The rearrangement links TRBV12-3 or TRBV12-4 to TRBJ2-7; no reliable D call. The better agreement between TRBJ2-5 and the DNA end casts doubt on the J call. This CDR3 contains 12 residues. CDR3 DNA: TGTGCCAGCAGTTTAGAATCGCAGACCCAGTACTTC. Translation gives CASSLESQTQYF.

Turning to this clonotype: One junction end disagrees with the germline gene, perhaps due to a read error. This sequence joins TRBV7-2 and TRBJ1-1, with D possibly TRBD1 on 5 matching bases. This CDR3 is built from 15 residues. The germline CDR1 and CDR2 sequences are SGHTA and FQGNSA. The CDR3 bases are TGCGCCAGCAGCTTAGCCAGACAGATACAGCGTCGGGCTTTCTTT. It yields the protein CASSLARQIQRRAFF.

This chain joins TRBV18 and TRBJ2-5, with D tentatively TRBD2 (6 bases). The tail of the sequence fits TRBJ2-1 better, so the J call may be wrong. CDR3 size: 14 residues. Germline CDR1 and CDR2: KGHSH and LQKENI. The CDR3 region is CASSLGLRQETQFF. The CDR3 DNA follows: TGTGCCAGCTCACTGGGACTTCGCCAAGAGACCCAGTTCTTC.

This clonotype was detected only a few times. V and J are TRBV20-1 and TRBJ2-7, with TRBD1 matching 10 bases. Germline CDR1 DFQATT, CDR2 SNEGSKA (reference sequence). This CDR3 is built from 19 residues. Trimming cost V 2 bases and J 2 bases; bases outside gene matches: 18. The chain's CDR3 is CSARTRAGTGDRVTYEQYF. The DNA for the CDR3 is TGCAGTGCTAGAACCAGGGCCGGGACAGGGGATAGGGTTACCTACGAGCAGTACTTC.

V usage is TRBV27 and J usage is TRBJ2-5, with 13 positions matching TRBD2. The J call could be wrong; TRBJ2-7 is a better fit for the DNA end. The length of the CDR3 is 14 residues. In germline, CDR1 is MNHEY, CDR2 SMNVEV (reference sequence). The CDR3 here is CASNTSGRGGEQYF. The DNA of the CDR3 is TGTGCCAGCAACACTAGCGGGAGGGGAGGCGAGCAGTACTTC.

The chain combines TRBV5-1 with TRBJ1-2, with a weak D call TRBD1 (6 bases). Germline values: CDR1 SGHRS, CDR2 YFSETQ. The CDR3 sequence is 14 residues long. The V end lost 0 bases, the J end lost 4 bases, and 10 bases lay between the germline ends. The CDR3 spells CASSLGTVSYGYTF. The CDR3 coding sequence is TGCGCCAGCAGCTTGGGGACAGTCTCCTATGGCTACACCTTC.

This clonotype occurred a few times. The chain employs TRBV21-1 and TRBJ2-1; the table gives TRBD1 as D, unverified against the DNA. TRBV21-1 is a pseudogene. The CDR3 totals 16 residues. Written as DNA, the CDR3 is TGTGCCAGCAGCAAAGTCTCTAGGGGGGATAACAATGAGCAGTTCTTC. Amino acid sequence: CASSKVSRGDNNEQFF.

This clonotype has more than one count but fewer than ten. V usage is TRBV6-6 and J usage is TRBJ2-5, with TRBD1 identical over 8 bases. The J call may be in error: the DNA end matches TRBJ2-7 better. The CDR3 sequence is 14 residues long. Germline lookup yields CDR1 MNHNY and CDR2 SVGAGI (reference sequence). The CDR3 here is CASSYVDRVYEQYF. As DNA, the CDR3 is TGTGCCAGCAGTTACGTGGACAGGGTCTACGAGCAGTACTTC.

The genes are TRBV5-1 and TRBJ1-4, with TRBD1 as a possible D gene (6 bases). Germline V gene lookup returns CDR1 SGHRS and CDR2 YFSETQ. The length of the CDR3 is 14 residues. Trimming shortened V by 4 bases and J by 8 bases, and 15 bases separated the two germline ends. CDR3 in DNA: TGCGCCAGCAGCCGTACGGGGGGCGCGGAAAAACTGTTTTTT. This encodes CASSRTGGAEKLFF.

This clonotype was detected a few times. The CDR3 is CASSTRSGGSSYEQYF. CDR3 bases: TGTGCCAGCAGCACCCGTAGCGGGGGGAGCTCCTACGAGCAGTACTTC. The V and J genes are TRBV7-2 and TRBJ2-7; the match to TRBD2 covers 10 bases. The CDR3 has 16 amino acids. Trimming took 5 bases from V and 0 from J; bases not matched to a gene: 7. Looked up from germline, CDR1 is SGHTA and CDR2 is FQGNSA.

The rearrangement uses TRBV10-3 and TRBJ2-5; D is undetermined. The CDR3 extends over 14 amino acids. V was cut by 0 bases and J by 10 bases, with 15 bases left in between. From germline, CDR1 is ENHRY and CDR2 SYGVKD. CDR3 bases: TGTGCCATCAGTGAGTCTTCTGCTGCGGATGACCAGTACTTC. Protein product: CAISESSAADDQYF.

The chain recombines TRBV27 with TRBJ1-2, with 7 bases that match TRBD1. Unmatched junction bases numbered 4, after V lost 5 bases and J lost 4 bases. CDR3 length: 13 residues. Germline CDR1 is MNHEY and CDR2 is SMNVEV (reference sequence). As DNA, the CDR3 is TGTGCCAGCAGTACCCGACAGGGCTATGGCTACACCTTC. Its translation is CASSTRQGYGYTF.

This sequence joins TRBV5-1 and TRBJ2-3, with 7 bases identical to TRBD2. CDR3 length: 17 amino acids. V lost 4 bases, J lost 0 bases, and 11 bases stayed unmatched. CDR1 and CDR2 (germline): SGHRS, YFSETQ. The CDR3 loop is CASSDGTTNPSTDTQYF. DNA of the CDR3: TGCGCCAGCAGCGATGGGACTACAAACCCGAGCACAGATACGCAGTATTTT.